The 30 T cell receptor beta chains listed next were all sequenced from one sample in a study of cytomegalovirus exposure and HLA in healthy donors. Sequencing was performed with immunoSEQ multiplex PCR; in TCRdb, only in-frame clones are kept and a portion is missing. Altogether approximately 160,000 clones are present, around 82% being singletons, with the ten largest covering 10%. Specimen: PBMCs. These receptors came from a man aged 30 to 39 in good health and CMV-seropositive.

The chain links TRBV6-5 to TRBJ2-5; no firm D call. The CDR3 totals 15 residues. Germline CDR1 reads MNHEY; CDR2 reads SVGAGI. Trimming took 0 bases from V and 2 from J, leaving 10 bases between them. The CDR3 nucleotides read TGTGCCAGCAGTTACTCGGCTAGGCAGCAAGAGACCCAGTACTTC. This sequence encodes CASSYSARQQETQYF.

This chain connects TRBV2 to TRBJ2-2, with 10 bases matching TRBD1. Germline CDR1 reads SNHLY; CDR2 reads FYNNEI. The CDR3 extends over 14 amino acids. The V and J ends lost 7 bases and 4 bases, in that order; junction bases with no gene match: 3. CDR3 residues: CASTGTGATGELFF. The CDR3 coding sequence is TGTGCCAGCACGGGGACAGGGGCCACCGGGGAGCTGTTTTTT.

This clone was observed once. The V gene is TRBV11-2, the J gene TRBJ1-2; D not resolved. Germline V CDR1 and CDR2: SGHAT, FQNNGV. This CDR3 comprises 14 residues. Trimming removed 6 bases from V and 1 base from J, with 12 bases in between. This chain's CDR3 is CASSSGSFNYGYTF. The CDR3 coding sequence is TGTGCCAGCAGTTCGGGATCCTTTAACTATGGCTACACCTTC.

The J gene is TRBJ2-5, the V gene TRBV5-1; a weak D match, TRBD1 (6 bases). The CDR3 sequence is 14 residues long. Germline loops: CDR1 SGHRS, CDR2 YFSETQ. V was trimmed by 4 bases and J by 1 base, leaving 11 bases between them. The CDR3 sequence is CASSPGQFQETQYF. The DNA for the CDR3 is TGCGCCAGCAGCCCAGGACAGTTCCAAGAGACCCAGTACTTC.

This sequence joins TRBV13 and TRBJ2-5, with 8 bases lining up with TRBD2. This CDR3 is built from 14 residues. Trimming cost V 5 bases and J 5 bases; bases outside gene matches: 7. Germline V gives CDR1 PRHDT, CDR2 FYEKMQ (reference sequence). The CDR3 DNA is TGTGCCAGCAGCCCCGGGGGGGTTGAGGAGACCCAGTACTTC. Translated: CASSPGGVEETQYF.

V gene TRBV7-6 combines with J gene TRBJ2-1; the D is unclear. V was cut by 1 base and J by 0 bases, with 16 bases left in between. In germline, CDR1 is SGHVS, CDR2 FNYEAQ. CDR3 size: 18 residues. In nucleotides, the CDR3 is TGTGCCAGCAGCTTAGTTGTTTTTTCGGTTAGCTCCTACAATGAGCAGTTCTTC. This gives the protein CASSLVVFSVSSYNEQFF. Drawing the rest from reference TRBV7-6 and TRBJ2-1, the complete variable domain is GAGVSQSPRYKVTKRGQDVALRCDPISGHVSLYWYRQALGQGPEFLTYFNYEAQQDKSGLPNDRFSAERPEGSISTLTIQRTEQRDSAMYRCASSLVVFSVSSYNEQFFGPGTRLTVL.

This chain joins TRBV5-6 and TRBJ2-5; D is undetermined. Trimming took off 3 bases at V and 4 bases at J, with 10 bases between the two ends. The CDR3 covers 13 residues. CDR1 SGHDT and CDR2 YYEEEE come from the germline V gene. The CDR3 protein is CASSSISPETQYF. The CDR3 nucleotides are TGTGCCAGCAGCTCCATTAGCCCAGAGACCCAGTACTTC.

The chain is built from TRBV11-3 and TRBJ2-3, with 7 bases lining up with TRBD1. This CDR3 is built from 16 residues. The V and J ends lost 2 bases and 1 base, in that order; junction bases with no gene match: 6. The V gene's germline CDR1 is SGHNT and CDR2 YENEEA. The CDR3 protein is CASSLSTGAGTDTQYF. CDR3 nucleotide sequence: TGTGCCAGCAGCTTATCAACAGGGGCAGGCACAGATACGCAGTATTTT.

The chain carries TRBV6-1 and TRBJ2-5; 7 nucleotides align to TRBD2. With V trimmed by 5 bases and J by 2 bases, 5 bases remained unmatched. The CDR3 contains 14 residues. The V gene's germline CDR1 is MNHNS and CDR2 SASEGT. The CDR3 DNA reads TGTGCCAGCAGTCTTACTAGCGAACAAGAGACCCAGTACTTC. Translating gives CASSLTSEQETQYF.

The chain uses TRBV4-3 and TRBJ1-4, with D maybe TRBD1 (6 bases). The CDR3 spans 17 residues. With 0 bases removed from V and 8 bases from J, the gap between germline ends came to 19 bases. From germline, CDR1 is LGHNA and CDR2 YSLEER. In DNA form, the CDR3 reads TGCGCCAGCAGCCAAGATTCGGTGGGGGGGGCAAAAGAAAAACTGTTTTTT. Its protein is CASSQDSVGGAKEKLFF.

The V call is TRBV29-1, the J call TRBJ2-3; perhaps TRBD2 as D (6 bases). This CDR3 comprises 14 residues. Germline lookup yields CDR1 SQVTM and CDR2 ANQGSEA. Trimming stripped 6 bases from V and 6 bases from J, with 19 bases between. The CDR3 reads CSVAGTAGSDTQYF. The CDR3 nucleotides read TGCAGCGTCGCCGGGACGGCGGGATCGGATACGCAGTATTTT.

The chain is built from TRBV13 and TRBJ1-3; unclear D gene. V dropped 2 bases and J dropped 4 bases, with 9 bases sitting between them. The V gene's germline CDR1 is PRHDT and CDR2 FYEKMQ (reference sequence). This CDR3 region has 14 residues. CDR3 in amino acids: CASSLYYSGNTIYF. The CDR3, as DNA: TGTGCCAGCAGCTTATACTACTCCGGAAACACCATATATTTT.

The genes are TRBV28 and TRBJ2-3; 10 bases are a match to TRBD2. In germline, CDR1 is MDHEN, CDR2 SYDVKM. The CDR3 is 15 residues long. With 3 bases clipped from V and 3 bases from J, the junction kept 3 bases outside the gene matches. The CDR3 sequence: CASSFPTSGTDTQYF. The CDR3 DNA reads TGTGCCAGCAGTTTTCCGACTAGCGGGACAGATACGCAGTATTTT.

The chain links TRBV5-1 to TRBJ1-3; D ambiguous. This CDR3 is 15 amino acids long. Trimming removed 2 bases from V and 4 bases from J, with 13 bases in between. Germline CDR1 SGHRS, CDR2 YFSETQ. In DNA form, the CDR3 reads TGCGCCAGCAGCTTTAGCCCGGCGAGGGGAAACACCATATATTTT. Protein: CASSFSPARGNTIYF. Together with reference TRBV5-1 and TRBJ1-3, the CDR3 gives the full variable domain: KAGVTQTPRYLIKTRGQQVTLSCSPISGHRSVSWYQQTPGQGLQFLFEYFSETQRNKGNFPGRFSGRQFSNSRSEMNVSTLELGDSALYLCASSFSPARGNTIYFGEGSWLTVV.

This clone has just one count. This chain connects TRBV6-4 to TRBJ2-1; perhaps TRBD2 as D (5 bases). V was trimmed by 0 bases and J by 4 bases, leaving 7 bases between them. This CDR3 has 14 residues. Per the germline V gene, CDR1 is MRHNA and CDR2 is SNTAGT. CDR3 in DNA: TGTGCCAGCAGTGACTCAGGCGGGTACAATGAGCAGTTCTTC. It codes for CASSDSGGYNEQFF.

The chain joins TRBV5-1 to TRBJ1-2, with 7 bases fitting TRBD1. The ends lost 4 bases at V and 1 base at J; junction bases unmatched: 19. This CDR3 has 19 residues. Germline values: CDR1 SGHRS, CDR2 YFSETQ. In DNA, the CDR3 is TGCGCCAGCAGCCCGGCCCGGGACAGTGGCTCACTTAATAACTATGGCTACACCTTC. Translation gives CASSPARDSGSLNNYGYTF.

The chain joins TRBV7-9 to TRBJ2-5; unclear D gene. V shed 4 bases and J shed 4 bases, with 7 bases lying between them. Germline assignment: CDR1 SEHNR and CDR2 FQNEAQ (reference sequence). The CDR3 has 12 amino acids. The CDR3, as DNA: TGTGCCAGCAGCTCTGAGGTAGAGACCCAGTACTTC. Translation: CASSSEVETQYF.

In its sample, this clone was seen once. The chain couples TRBV28 to TRBJ1-5; D is perhaps TRBD1 (5 bases). The germline V gene has CDR1 MDHEN and CDR2 SYDVKM. The CDR3 length is 15 residues. Trimming removed 5 bases from V and 0 bases from J, with 11 bases in between. The CDR3 is CASSRGDLSNQPQHF. The CDR3 DNA reads TGTGCCAGCAGTCGGGGGGATCTTAGCAATCAGCCCCAGCATTTT. The full variable domain, rest sourced from reference TRBV28 and TRBJ1-5, is DVKVTQSSRYLVKRTGEKVFLECVQDMDHENMFWYRQDPGLGLRLIYFSYDVKMKEKGDIPEGYSVSREKKERFSLILESASTNQTSMYLCASSRGDLSNQPQHFGDGTRLSIL.

The chain uses TRBV7-6 and TRBJ2-7; no clear D gene. Per germline, CDR1 SGHVS and CDR2 FNYEAQ. This CDR3 comprises 12 residues. Trimming cost V 2 bases and J 7 bases, with 9 bases left between them. The CDR3 DNA sequence: TGTGCCAGCAGCTTATCTCTAGGAGAGCAGTACTTC. Translation gives CASSLSLGEQYF.

The rearrangement uses TRBV7-6 and TRBJ2-7; D is ambiguous. The germline V and J ends were trimmed by 1 base and 0 bases, with 7 bases remaining between them. Germline lookup yields CDR1 SGHVS and CDR2 FNYEAQ. CDR3 length: 14 residues. The CDR3 reads CASSLVYSSYEQYF. The CDR3 nucleotides read TGTGCCAGCAGCTTAGTTTACAGCTCCTACGAGCAGTACTTC.

The chain carries TRBV5-4 and TRBJ2-7, with 7 bases matching TRBD1. CDR3 length: 13 amino acids. V shed 4 bases, J shed 3 bases, and the junction held 4 bases outside the gene matches. Germline values: CDR1 SGHNT, CDR2 YYREEE (reference sequence). This CDR3 reads CASSPGQNYEQYF. The CDR3, as DNA: TGTGCCAGCAGCCCGGGACAGAACTACGAGCAGTACTTC.

The chain has TRBV29-1 and TRBJ2-3; 8 nucleotides align to TRBD1. The germline V gene encodes CDR1 SQVTM and CDR2 ANQGSEA. Trimming took 5 bases from V and 3 from J; bases not matched to a gene: 10. The CDR3 length is 15 residues. CDR3 coding DNA: TGCAGCGTTCCTCGTTCAGGGGGCGCGACAGATACGCAGTATTTT. It yields the protein CSVPRSGGATDTQYF.

This clone was detected only once. The genes are TRBV6-1 and TRBJ2-1; a possible D gene is TRBD2 (5 bases). CDR1 is MNHNS, CDR2 SASEGT, per germline. This CDR3 spans 14 amino acids. V shed 3 bases and J shed 2 bases, with 8 bases lying between them. DNA of the CDR3: TGTGCCAGCAGTGAGACCGGGGCCTACAATGAGCAGTTCTTC. Amino acid sequence: CASSETGAYNEQFF.

The gene calls are TRBV30 and TRBJ2-5, with TRBD1 matching over 9 bases. Germline lookup yields CDR1 GTSNPN and CDR2 SVGIG (reference sequence). Unmatched junction bases numbered 14, after V lost 2 bases and J lost 7 bases. The CDR3 runs to 16 residues. The CDR3, as DNA: TGTGCCTGGAGTAGAAGGGCCGGGACAGGGTTTGGGACCCAGTACTTC. Encoded protein: CAWSRRAGTGFGTQYF.

The chain uses TRBV7-9 and TRBJ2-1; 7 bases fit TRBD2. Germline V CDR1 and CDR2: SEHNR, FQNEAQ (reference sequence). Trimming took 5 bases from V and 8 from J; bases not matched to a gene: 3. The CDR3 runs 12 residues. This chain's CDR3 is CASSRLAYEQFF. The CDR3 nucleotides read TGTGCCAGCAGCCGACTAGCCTATGAGCAGTTCTTC.

The V gene is TRBV19, the J gene TRBJ1-5; maybe TRBD1 (6 bases). CDR3 length equals 16 residues. Germline V gene lookup returns CDR1 LNHDA and CDR2 SQIVND (reference sequence). V lost 5 bases, J lost 4 bases, and 18 bases lay in between. CDR3 in amino acids: CASSLRAAGDNQPQHF. The CDR3 DNA is TGTGCCAGTAGTCTCCGGGCGGCAGGGGATAATCAGCCCCAGCATTTT. The full variable domain, with the rest looked up from reference TRBV19 and TRBJ1-5, is DGGITQSPKYLFRKEGQNVTLSCEQNLNHDAMYWYRQDPGQGLRLIYYSQIVNDFQKGDIAEGYSVSREKKESFPLTVTSAQKNPTAFYLCASSLRAAGDNQPQHFGDGTRLSIL.

This clone was found a few times. V is TRBV6-1 and J is TRBJ2-7; TRBD2 aligns across 7 bases. CDR3 length: 16 amino acids. Losses at the gene ends were 4 bases for V and 0 bases for J; bases not matched to a gene: 9. The germline V gene has CDR1 MNHNS and CDR2 SASEGT. CDR3 bases: TGTGCCAGCAGTGCCTCTAGAGCGGGAACCTCCTACGAGCAGTACTTC. It is translated as CASSASRAGTSYEQYF.

V is TRBV28 and J is TRBJ1-5; 12 bases align to TRBD1. V lost 2 bases, J lost 7 bases, and 6 bases stayed unmatched. The germline gives CDR1 MDHEN, CDR2 SYDVKM. CDR3 length equals 16 residues. CDR3 sequence (DNA): TGTGCCAGCAGTTTAGGGACAGGGGGCGAGAGGCAGCCCCAGCATTTT. Translating gives CASSLGTGGERQPQHF.

V and J are TRBV4-1 and TRBJ2-7; 7 bases fit TRBD2. Germline loops: CDR1 MGHRA, CDR2 YSYEKL. J lost 1 base, V lost 4 bases, and 7 bases had no gene match. The CDR3 totals 15 residues. DNA for the CDR3: TGCGCCAGCAGCCGCATAAGCGGGACTTCCTACGAGCAGTACTTC. Encoded protein: CASSRISGTSYEQYF.

The rearrangement links TRBV30 to TRBJ2-7; D is perhaps TRBD1 (5 bases). The CDR3 covers 13 residues. Per the germline V gene, CDR1 is GTSNPN and CDR2 is SVGIG (reference sequence). V gave up 0 bases and J gave up 3 bases, with 9 bases separating them. In DNA, the CDR3 is TGTGCCTGGAGTGTACAAGACAGCTACGAGCAGTACTTC. Its protein is CAWSVQDSYEQYF. Drawing the rest from reference TRBV30 and TRBJ2-7, the complete variable domain is SQTIHQWPATLVQPVGSPLSLECTVEGTSNPNLYWYRQAAGRGLQLLFYSVGIGQISSEVPQNLSASRPQDRQFILSSKKLLLSDSGFYLCAWSVQDSYEQYFGPGTRLTVT.